This T cell receptor beta chain was sequenced for a study of regulatory T cells in long-lasting Graves disease. Whole-study results and caveats: TRBV28, TRBJ1-2 and TRBJ2-5 were favored in persistent disease.

This clonotype occurred many times. Its target is not known. CDR3-region Arm-PCR and iRepertoire HTBI primers produced the TCR beta libraries. TCRdb passed the multiplex PCR reads through MiXCR, listing each CDR3 protein once. There are around 460,000 distinct CDR3 sequences in the sample; 20% to 25% occur only once, and around 14% lies in the top ten. The CDR3 covers 15 residues. Germline loops: CDR1 SNHLY, CDR2 FYNNEI. The V end was cut by 2 bases, the J end by 5 bases, with 16 bases between. Time point described: persistent/refractory GD, antithyroid drugs over 5 years with positive TRAb. Researchers made the TCR library from RNA that was extracted from PBMCs. Roughly 9 milliliters of peripheral blood went into EDTA tubes.

Here the sequenced sample was peripheral blood mononuclear cells (PBMCs), taken when the disease was refractory, from a patient treated with antithyroid drugs. The sequence derives from a female donor with Graves disease. This chain joins TRBV2 and TRBJ2-7; a possible D gene is TRBD1 (6 bases). CDR3 coding DNA: TGTGCCAGCAGTGAACAGGGGCGCTCGATCGACGAGCAGTACTTC. Its protein product is CASSEQGRSIDEQYF.